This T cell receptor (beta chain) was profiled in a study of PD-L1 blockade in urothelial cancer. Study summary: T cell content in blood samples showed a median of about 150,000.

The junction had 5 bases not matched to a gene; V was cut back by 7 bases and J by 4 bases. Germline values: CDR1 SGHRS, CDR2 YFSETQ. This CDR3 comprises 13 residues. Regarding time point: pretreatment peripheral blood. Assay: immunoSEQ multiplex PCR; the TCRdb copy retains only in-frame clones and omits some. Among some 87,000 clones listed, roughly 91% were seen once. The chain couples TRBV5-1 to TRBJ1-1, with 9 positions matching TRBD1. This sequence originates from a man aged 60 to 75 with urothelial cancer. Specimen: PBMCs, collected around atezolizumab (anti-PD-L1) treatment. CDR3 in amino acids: CASGPTGGTEAFF. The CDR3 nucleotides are TGCGCCAGCGGACCGACAGGGGGCACTGAAGCTTTCTTT.